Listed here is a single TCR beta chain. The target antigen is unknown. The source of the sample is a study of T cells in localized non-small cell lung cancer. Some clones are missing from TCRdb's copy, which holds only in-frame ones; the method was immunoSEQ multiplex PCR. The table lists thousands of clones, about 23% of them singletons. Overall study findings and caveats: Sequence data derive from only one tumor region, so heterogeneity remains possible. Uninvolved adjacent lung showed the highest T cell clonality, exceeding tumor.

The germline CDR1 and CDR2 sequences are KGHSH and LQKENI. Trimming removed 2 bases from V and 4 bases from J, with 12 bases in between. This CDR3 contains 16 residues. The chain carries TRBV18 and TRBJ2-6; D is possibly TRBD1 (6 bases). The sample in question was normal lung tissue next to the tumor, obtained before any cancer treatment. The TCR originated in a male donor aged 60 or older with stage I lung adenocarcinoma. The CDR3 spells CASSPSGTTGANVLTF. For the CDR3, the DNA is TGTGCCAGCTCACCATCCGGGACAACCGGGGCCAACGTCCTGACTTTC.